These 20 T cell receptor beta chains were sequenced from one sample in a study of identical twins. TCRdb re-called the 5' RACE reads through MiXCR, storing one row per CDR3 protein. The data show about 390,000 distinct CDR3 sequences, around 9% seen once. The specimen was naive T cells sorted from blood. The source is a woman aged 50 to 65 in good health.

This clonotype was detected only a few times. The CDR3 DNA is TGCGCCAGCAGCCCCACTAGGATCTCTAACCCTTACGAGCAGTACTTC. This sequence encodes CASSPTRISNPYEQYF. The V gene is TRBV5-1, the J gene TRBJ2-7; maybe TRBD2 (5 bases). This CDR3 spans 16 amino acids. Trimming removed 4 bases from V and 4 bases from J, with 21 bases in between. From germline, CDR1 is SGHRS and CDR2 YFSETQ.

The V and J genes are TRBV18 and TRBJ2-3; TRBD2 matches 11 bases. Germline values: CDR1 KGHSH, CDR2 LQKENI. CDR3 length: 15 amino acids. V was clipped by 6 bases and J by 6 bases; unmatched bases: 8. CDR3 amino acids: CASSPLAGGSDTQYF. CDR3 coding DNA: TGTGCCAGCTCGCCCCTAGCGGGAGGATCGGATACGCAGTATTTT.

This clonotype was seen only a few times. The chain couples TRBV4-1 to TRBJ1-1; D may be TRBD1 (5 bases). Trimming removed 4 bases at V and 1 base at J, with 13 bases between. Germline V gene lookup returns CDR1 MGHRA and CDR2 YSYEKL. This CDR3 comprises 15 residues. The CDR3 region is CASSRLGRKNTEAFF. In nucleotides, the CDR3 is TGCGCCAGCAGCCGCCTGGGACGGAAGAACACTGAAGCTTTCTTT.

J is TRBJ2-1 and V is TRBV9, with TRBD1 as a possible D gene (7 bases). Germline values: CDR1 SGDLS, CDR2 YYNGEE. The V end was cut by 0 bases, the J end by 3 bases, with 10 bases between. The CDR3 loop spans 15 amino acids. The CDR3 bases are TGTGCCAGCAGCGTAGGCAGGGGGGACTACAATGAGCAGTTCTTC. Its protein product is CASSVGRGDYNEQFF.

This clonotype was seen many times. The rearrangement joins TRBV29-1 to TRBJ2-1; D not certain. The CDR3 contains 14 residues. With 6 bases removed from V and 4 bases from J, the gap between germline ends came to 16 bases. Germline values: CDR1 SQVTM, CDR2 ANQGSEA. The CDR3 bases are TGCAGCGTCCGCTATGAAGGGATTTACAATGAGCAGTTCTTC. It yields the protein CSVRYEGIYNEQFF.

This clonotype appeared many times. The chain links TRBV12-3 or TRBV12-4 to TRBJ2-5; 9 bases fit TRBD2. The CDR3 consists of 13 residues. The trim removed 3 bases at V and 9 bases at J, leaving 5 bases unmatched. The CDR3 loop is CASSFRREGSQYF. CDR3 nucleotides: TGTGCCAGCAGTTTTAGGCGGGAGGGTTCCCAGTACTTC.

V usage is TRBV12-3 or TRBV12-4 and J usage is TRBJ2-2, with 8 bases that match TRBD2. Trimming took 6 bases from V and 8 from J; bases not matched to a gene: 14. CDR3 length: 16 amino acids. CDR3 sequence: CASSPGLATITGELFF. The CDR3 DNA reads TGTGCCAGCAGCCCTGGACTAGCAACTATTACAGGGGAGCTGTTTTTT.

Many counts were recorded for this clonotype. V is TRBV3-1 and J is TRBJ1-1; D call uncertain. Trimming removed 4 bases at V and 3 bases at J, with 9 bases between. Germline assignment: CDR1 LGHDT and CDR2 YNNKEL (reference sequence). The CDR3 contains 13 residues. The DNA of the CDR3 is TGTGCCAGCAGCCCCGATCGGGACACTGAAGCTTTCTTT. Its protein is CASSPDRDTEAFF.

The chain has TRBV7-2 and TRBJ2-5; D gene uncertain. Germline-derived CDR1 and CDR2 are SGHTA and FQGNSA. The V end lost 1 base, the J end lost 0 bases, and 9 bases lay between the germline ends. The length of the CDR3 is 15 residues. The CDR3: CASSLVSGYQETQYF. In nucleotides, the CDR3 is TGTGCCAGCAGCTTAGTTTCCGGCTACCAAGAGACCCAGTACTTC.

This clonotype has more than one count but fewer than ten. V is TRBV11-2 and J is TRBJ2-1; TRBD1 is a possible D gene (6 bases). With 1 base removed from V and 3 bases from J, the gap between germline ends came to 10 bases. Looked up from germline, CDR1 is SGHAT and CDR2 is FQNNGV. The CDR3 extends over 15 amino acids. The DNA for the CDR3 is TGTGCCAGCAGCTTAGGGGCAGGGGACTACAATGAGCAGTTCTTC. Residues: CASSLGAGDYNEQFF.

At least ten counts were recorded for this clonotype. This sequence joins TRBV7-7 and TRBJ1-5, with D unclear. V gave up 5 bases and J gave up 0 bases, with 14 bases separating them. There are 16 residues in the CDR3. Germline loops: CDR1 SSHAT, CDR2 FNYEAQ (reference sequence). This CDR3 reads CASSPTYTDSNQPQHF. CDR3 bases: TGTGCCAGCAGCCCGACATACACGGATAGCAATCAGCCCCAGCATTTT.

The genes are TRBV5-1 and TRBJ2-5, with 13 bases identical to TRBD2. The CDR3 has 18 amino acids. CDR1 is SGHRS and CDR2 is YFSETQ in the germline V gene. J was trimmed by 4 bases and V by 1 base; bases with no gene match: 10. CDR3 loop: CASSLSGLAGESGETQYF. The CDR3 nucleotides are TGCGCCAGCAGCTTGAGTGGACTAGCGGGAGAGTCGGGAGAGACCCAGTACTTC.

This chain links TRBV12-5 with TRBJ2-5, with 14 bases that match TRBD2. This CDR3 is 18 amino acids long. Germline V gives CDR1 LGHNT, CDR2 FRNRAP. The V and J ends lost 4 bases and 2 bases, in that order; junction bases with no gene match: 9. CDR3 nucleotide sequence: TGTGCTAGTGGTTCCCGGACTAGCGGGAGGTACCTTCAAGAGACCCAGTACTTC. Its translation is CASGSRTSGRYLQETQYF.

This clonotype was counted only a few times. The rearrangement uses TRBV12-5 and TRBJ2-2; perhaps TRBD2 as D (6 bases). CDR1 and CDR2 from the germline V gene are LGHNT and FRNRAP. V was shortened by 8 bases and J by 4 bases, with 14 bases between the two germline ends. The CDR3 is 14 amino acids. CDR3 protein: CASWGGTATGELFF. CDR3 nucleotides: TGTGCTAGTTGGGGAGGCACGGCCACCGGGGAGCTGTTTTTT.

This clonotype showed up just a few times. The V gene is TRBV9, the J gene TRBJ2-5; D remains ambiguous. The CDR3 consists of 15 residues. CDR1 and CDR2 (germline): SGDLS, YYNGEE. V lost 0 bases to trimming and J lost 2 bases, with 11 bases between them. As DNA, the CDR3 is TGTGCCAGCAGCGTAGCTGAAGGTTTGCAAGAGACCCAGTACTTC. Translated: CASSVAEGLQETQYF.

V is TRBV12-3 or TRBV12-4 and J is TRBJ1-5; D perhaps matches TRBD1 (6 bases). V lost 7 bases and J lost 4, with 14 bases in between. This CDR3 contains 14 residues. Here the CDR3 DNA reads TGTGCCAGCACCAGCCGAGGGGGGAATCAGCCCCAGCATTTT. Translating it yields CASTSRGGNQPQHF.

This clonotype has just a few counts. V and J are TRBV20-1 and TRBJ1-5, with D possibly TRBD1 on 5 matching bases. The CDR3 sequence is 14 residues long. Germline V gives CDR1 DFQATT, CDR2 SNEGSKA (reference sequence). The V gene lost 0 bases and the J gene lost 7 bases, with 13 bases spanning the gap. CDR3 bases: TGCAGTGCTAGAGATGGGGGACGGAGCCAGCCCCAGCATTTT. Translating it yields CSARDGGRSQPQHF.

The chain links TRBV7-8 to TRBJ2-6, with TRBD2 identical over 13 bases. From germline, CDR1 is SGHVS and CDR2 FQNEAQ. There are 19 residues in the CDR3. V shed 7 bases, J shed 0 bases, and the junction held 9 bases outside the gene matches. CDR3 nucleotides: TGTGCCAGCACCAATCCGGGACTAGCGGGGATCTCTGGGGCCAACGTCCTGACTTTC. Its protein is CASTNPGLAGISGANVLTF.

This rearrangement joins TRBV30 to TRBJ2-2, with D hard to call. This CDR3 region has 14 residues. Germline CDR1 GTSNPN, CDR2 SVGIG (reference sequence). V was clipped by 4 bases and J by 1 base, with 10 bases between them. CDR3 DNA sequence: TGTGCCTGGACTACAAAGGGGAACACCGGGGAGCTGTTTTTT. Its translation: CAWTTKGNTGELFF.

The V and J genes are TRBV3-1 and TRBJ2-7; 8 bases match TRBD1. The CDR3 spans 15 residues. Germline assignment: CDR1 LGHDT and CDR2 YNNKEL (reference sequence). The V and J ends lost 3 bases and 0 bases, in that order; junction bases with no gene match: 4. CDR3 bases: TGTGCCAGCAGCCAGAAAACAGGGGGCTCCTACGAGCAGTACGTC. Residues: CASSQKTGGSYEQYV.